The rows below give T cell receptor beta chains drawn from one sample of a study of Ad26.COV2.S vaccination and SARS-CoV-2 variants. Assay: immunoSEQ multiplex PCR; the TCRdb copy retains only in-frame clones and omits some. Of about 480,000 clones listed, roughly 85% are singletons. Sequencing was performed on peripheral blood, taken in a trial of Ad26.COV2.S vaccine versus placebo. All receptors come from a person aged 18-65 years who received the Ad26.COV2.S COVID-19 vaccine or a placebo. CDR3s include the opening cysteine and the closing phenylalanine or tryptophan. A D gene is named only where the DNA matches it firmly. Size tells how often a clone was seen (once, few, many) or the class of an expanded clone, and some rows leave it out.

D: TRBD2
V: TRBV9
size: -
J: TRBJ2-7
DNA: TGTGCCAGCAGCCAAGGGGCCAGCGGGAGTTACGAGCAGTACTTC
CDR3: CASSQGASGSYEQYF

D: TRBD1
V: TRBV14
size: -
J: TRBJ2-7
DNA: TGTGCCAGCAGCCAAGGACCGGGACAGGGAATTTGGGGTCGCCACGAGCAGTACTTC
CDR3: CASSQGPGQGIWGRHEQYF

D: -
V: TRBV11-2
size: -
J: TRBJ2-2
DNA: TGTGCCAGCAGCCCCACGGGGGGCATGGGCCCCACCGGGGAGCTGTTTTTT
CDR3: CASSPTGGMGPTGELFF

D: -
V: TRBV21-1
size: -
J: TRBJ1-6
DNA: TGTGCCAGCAGCAAGCGGGACAGGGATTCACCCCTCCACTTT
CDR3: CASSKRDRDSPLHF

D: -
V: TRBV28
size: -
J: TRBJ1-1
DNA: TGTGCCAGCAGTTACCCCCCAGCTTTCTTT
CDR3: CASSYPPAFF

D: TRBD1
V: TRBV11-1
size: many
J: TRBJ2-7
DNA: TGTGCCAGCAGCACTACCTACGGACAGGGCCACGAGCAGTACTTC
CDR3: CASSTTYGQGHEQYF

D: -
V: TRBV9
size: -
J: TRBJ2-1
DNA: TGTGCCAGCAGCGCTGGTGGGGGTGAGCAGTTCTTC
CDR3: CASSAGGGEQFF

D: -
V: TRBV7-2
size: -
J: TRBJ1-3
DNA: TGTGCCAGCAGCTTTCAGGGAGCAGCTATTGCTGGAAACACCATATATTTT
CDR3: CASSFQGAAIAGNTIYF

D: -
V: TRBV5-6
size: -
J: TRBJ2-1
DNA: TGTGCCAGCAGCTTGTGGGCCCACTCCTCCTACAATGAGCAGTTCTTC
CDR3: CASSLWAHSSYNEQFF

D: TRBD1
V: TRBV7-6
size: -
J: TRBJ1-2
DNA: TGTGCCAGCAGCTCCGGACAGGGCGCCTATGGCTACACCTTC
CDR3: CASSSGQGAYGYTF

D: -
V: TRBV6-5
size: -
J: TRBJ1-4
DNA: TGTGCCAGCAGTTATTCAGGGATCGATGAAAAACTGTTTTTT
CDR3: CASSYSGIDEKLFF

D: -
V: TRBV7-2
size: -
J: TRBJ1-6
DNA: TGTGCCAGCAGCTTAGGGACACCAAATTCACCCCTCCACTTT
CDR3: CASSLGTPNSPLHF

D: -
V: TRBV7-2
size: -
J: TRBJ1-4
DNA: TGTGCCAGCAGCTTATCGGGGCAGGTAGATGAAAAACTGTTTTTT
CDR3: CASSLSGQVDEKLFF

D: -
V: TRBV5-4
size: -
J: TRBJ2-1
DNA: TGTGCCAGCAGCTTAGGGGGACTCGCGGGAGCGTCCTACAATGAGCAGTTCTTC
CDR3: CASSLGGLAGASYNEQFF

D: TRBD1
V: TRBV7-3
size: -
J: TRBJ2-1
DNA: TGTGCCAGCAGCCGCGCCAGCCAGGGGGCTGAGCAGTTCTTC
CDR3: CASSRASQGAEQFF

D: TRBD2
V: TRBV5-8
size: -
J: TRBJ2-5
DNA: TGTGCCAGCAGCTTGGTGTTCGGGACTAGCGGGAGTTCGGAGACCCAGTACTTC
CDR3: CASSLVFGTSGSSETQYF

D: -
V: TRBV5-1
size: -
J: TRBJ1-2
DNA: TGCGCCAGCAGCTTGGAAAACGGGGGGCTCTTTGGCTACACCTTC
CDR3: CASSLENGGLFGYTF

D: -
V: TRBV19
size: -
J: TRBJ1-5
DNA: TGTGCCAGTAGTGTCCGTGGGGATCAGCCCCAGCATTTT
CDR3: CASSVRGDQPQHF

D: -
V: TRBV3-1/TRBV3-2
size: -
J: TRBJ1-1
DNA: TGTGCCAGCAGCCGAAAGTCAAACACTGAAGCTTTCTTT
CDR3: CASSRKSNTEAFF

D: -
V: TRBV27
size: -
J: TRBJ1-6
DNA: TGTGCCAGCAGGATCGGACAGAGCTCCTATAATTCACCCCTCCACTTT
CDR3: CASRIGQSSYNSPLHF

D: TRBD1
V: TRBV9
size: -
J: TRBJ1-1
DNA: TGTGCCAGCAGCGTGGGGACCGGGACAGTTTCTGAAGCTTTCTTT
CDR3: CASSVGTGTVSEAFF

D: TRBD1
V: TRBV9
size: -
J: TRBJ1-4
DNA: TGTGCCAGCAGCGTGGGGCCGGGACAGCTCGCAACTAATGAAAAACTGTTTTTT
CDR3: CASSVGPGQLATNEKLFF

D: TRBD2
V: TRBV25-1
size: -
J: TRBJ2-1
DNA: TGTGCCAGCACTGCGACTAGCGGGAGGGCAGGGGGTGAGCAGTTCTTC
CDR3: CASTATSGRAGGEQFF

D: TRBD2
V: TRBV19
size: -
J: TRBJ2-7
DNA: TGTGCCAGTAGTATGGCAAGCGGGAGTGTCTACGAGCAGTACTTC
CDR3: CASSMASGSVYEQYF

D: -
V: TRBV28
size: once
J: TRBJ1-2
DNA: TGTGCCAGCAGGCACGGCCAGGGCTTTGGCTACACCTTC
CDR3: CASRHGQGFGYTF

D: TRBD1
V: TRBV19
size: -
J: TRBJ1-1
DNA: TGTGCCAGTATGGGACAGGGGTGGACTGAAGCTTTCTTT
CDR3: CASMGQGWTEAFF

D: TRBD1
V: TRBV29-1
size: -
J: TRBJ2-3
DNA: TGCAGCGTTAGCCGACAGGGCCCTACCTATACGCAGTATTTT
CDR3: CSVSRQGPTYTQYF

D: TRBD1
V: TRBV28
size: few
J: TRBJ1-5
DNA: TGTGCCAGCAGTGGACAGGGGACGGGCAATCAGCCCCAGCATTTT
CDR3: CASSGQGTGNQPQHF

D: -
V: TRBV29-1
size: -
J: TRBJ2-3
DNA: TGCAGCGTTGTAGGATCCTCTTTT
CDR3: CSVVGSSF

D: -
V: TRBV7-2
size: -
J: TRBJ1-1
DNA: TGTGCCAGCAGCTTAGATGTGAGGAACACTGAAGCTTTCTTT
CDR3: CASSLDVRNTEAFF

D: -
V: TRBV9
size: -
J: TRBJ1-1
DNA: TGTGCCAGCAGGGGCACTGAAGCTTTCTTT
CDR3: CASRGTEAFF

D: TRBD1
V: TRBV19
size: -
J: TRBJ1-5
DNA: TGTGCCAGTAGTAGCCTTGACAGGGGGCAGCAGCCCCAGCATTTT
CDR3: CASSSLDRGQQPQHF

D: -
V: TRBV23-1
size: -
J: TRBJ1-5
DNA: TGCGCCAGCAGTCAATCAGGGCCCGAAGATCAGCCCCAGCATTTT
CDR3: CASSQSGPEDQPQHF

D: -
V: TRBV28
size: -
J: TRBJ2-6
DNA: TGTGCCAGCAGTGGGCCAAGGACGTCCTCTGGGGCCAACGTCCTGACTTTC
CDR3: CASSGPRTSSGANVLTF

D: TRBD2
V: TRBV6-2/TRBV6-3
size: -
J: TRBJ2-3
DNA: TGTGCCAGCAGTCCAAAGTCCCGGCGGGGGGCAGATACGCAGTATTTT
CDR3: CASSPKSRRGADTQYF

D: -
V: TRBV29-1
size: few
J: TRBJ2-3
DNA: TGCAGCGTTCCCGGTTTGAGGACCCAAGCAGATACGCAGTATTTT
CDR3: CSVPGLRTQADTQYF

D: -
V: TRBV11-1
size: -
J: TRBJ2-7
DNA: TGTGCCAGCAGCCGGACCTACGAGCAGTACTTC
CDR3: CASSRTYEQYF

D: TRBD2
V: TRBV6-5
size: -
J: TRBJ2-1
DNA: TGTGCCAGCATCCCTAGCGGGGGGAATGAGCAGTTCTTC
CDR3: CASIPSGGNEQFF

D: TRBD2
V: TRBV7-9
size: -
J: TRBJ2-1
DNA: TGTGCCAGCAGCCCTACCGGGACTAGTTACAATGAGCAGTTCTTC
CDR3: CASSPTGTSYNEQFF

D: -
V: TRBV19
size: -
J: TRBJ2-7
DNA: TGTGCCAGCTCCCTTGGGGGAGTCATGGCAGAAGAGCAGTACTTC
CDR3: CASSLGGVMAEEQYF

D: -
V: TRBV6-2/TRBV6-3
size: -
J: TRBJ1-1
DNA: TGTGCCAGCAGTCTACCGACAGGGAACACTGAAGCTTTCTTT
CDR3: CASSLPTGNTEAFF

D: -
V: TRBV28
size: once
J: TRBJ2-7
DNA: TGTGCCAGCAGTTTATTCGGGGAGACCTACGAGCAGTACTTC
CDR3: CASSLFGETYEQYF

D: -
V: TRBV2
size: -
J: TRBJ1-5
DNA: TGTGCCAGCAGTGTTGTACAGGGCAATCAGCCCCAGCATTTT
CDR3: CASSVVQGNQPQHF

D: -
V: TRBV5-8
size: once
J: TRBJ1-2
DNA: TGTGCCAGCAGCTTGGATGGCGGGAACTATGGCTACACCTTC
CDR3: CASSLDGGNYGYTF

D: -
V: TRBV7-2
size: -
J: TRBJ2-2
DNA: TGTGCCAGCAGCCCACCTTGGGGAGGAGGGGGCAGCGGGGAGCTGTTTTTT
CDR3: CASSPPWGGGGSGELFF

D: TRBD2
V: TRBV2
size: -
J: TRBJ2-4
DNA: TGTGCCAGCAGTGAAGCGAGCGCGGGGGACATTCAGTACTTC
CDR3: CASSEASAGDIQYF

D: -
V: TRBV27
size: once
J: TRBJ1-1
DNA: TGTGCCAGCAGTTCCGATTCGCTAGACGAAGCTTTCTTT
CDR3: CASSSDSLDEAFF

D: -
V: TRBV11-3
size: -
J: TRBJ2-1
DNA: TGTGCCAGCAGCCGGGACTCCTCCTACAATGAGCAGTTCTTC
CDR3: CASSRDSSYNEQFF

D: TRBD2
V: TRBV10-3
size: few
J: TRBJ2-2
DNA: TGTGCCACCCTGACTAGCGGGAGTACCAACACCGGGGAGCTGTTTTTT
CDR3: CATLTSGSTNTGELFF

D: -
V: TRBV14
size: -
J: TRBJ2-5
DNA: TGTGCCAGCAGCTCTTCCCGGGAGACCCAGTACTTC
CDR3: CASSSSRETQYF

D: TRBD1
V: TRBV6-6
size: -
J: TRBJ1-6
DNA: TGTGCCAGCAGTCCAGACCTGGGACAGGGGGGAGAGGCCCTCCACTTT
CDR3: CASSPDLGQGGEALHF

D: TRBD2
V: TRBV5-4
size: -
J: TRBJ2-7
DNA: TGTGCCAGCAGCCCTGGACTAGCGGAGACCTACGAGCAGTACTTC
CDR3: CASSPGLAETYEQYF

D: -
V: TRBV3-1/TRBV3-2
size: few
J: TRBJ2-2
DNA: TGTGCCAGCGGACGGAACACCGGGGAGCTGTTTTTT
CDR3: CASGRNTGELFF